What follows are 23 T cell receptor beta chains derived from one specimen sequenced in a study of T cells in Graves' hyperthyroidism and ophthalmopathy. The source material, RNA transcripts, was used to amplify TCR beta CDR3 regions. HTBI primers were the set used in a first-round RT-PCR of the TCR CDR3. TCRdb fed the multiplex PCR reads into MiXCR, producing one record per CDR3 protein. The data show approximately 270,000 distinct CDR3 sequences, approximately 14% seen once. Sample: blood. The receptors come from a woman between 40 and 55 years old with Graves' hyperthyroidism that later progressed to Graves' ophthalmopathy.

This clonotype was counted ten times or more. This chain links TRBV25-1 with TRBJ2-3; D tentatively fits TRBD1 or TRBD2 (5 bases each). The CDR3 runs to 14 residues. The V gene lost 6 bases and the J gene lost 2 bases, with 12 bases spanning the gap. CDR1 and CDR2 from the germline V gene are MGHDK and SYGVNS. The CDR3 spells CASSKRGATDTQYF. Written as DNA, the CDR3 is TGTGCCAGCAGCAAAAGGGGAGCCACAGATACGCAGTATTTT.

This clonotype was seen many times. The genes are TRBV30 and TRBJ1-2, with a tentative D call TRBD1 (6 bases). V was pared by 1 base and J by 6 bases, with 18 bases between. The CDR3 is 15 residues long. From germline, CDR1 is GTSNPN and CDR2 SVGIG (reference sequence). The CDR3 spells CAWSEYFQGSDGYTF. DNA for the CDR3: TGTGCCTGGAGTGAATACTTCCAGGGGTCCGATGGCTACACCTTC. The whole variable domain, remainder taken from reference TRBV30 and TRBJ1-2, is SQTIHQWPATLVQPVGSPLSLECTVEGTSNPNLYWYRQAAGRGLQLLFYSVGIGQISSEVPQNLSASRPQDRQFILSSKKLLLSDSGFYLCAWSEYFQGSDGYTFGSGTRLTVV.

V is TRBV19 and J is TRBJ2-2, with 7 bases lining up with TRBD1. The CDR3 spans 16 residues. V lost 6 bases and J lost 3; bases outside the gene matches: 10. Germline V gene sequence: CDR1 LNHDA, CDR2 SQIVND (reference sequence). The CDR3 reads CASRRATGTYTGELFF. CDR3 sequence (DNA): TGTGCCAGTAGACGGGCGACAGGGACCTACACCGGGGAGCTGTTTTTT.

This clonotype showed up just a few times. This chain's CDR3 is CASSSASAGGPDTGELFF. The CDR3 coding sequence is TGTGCCAGCAGTTCCGCTTCGGCGGGAGGGCCGGACACCGGGGAGCTGTTTTTT. The J gene is TRBJ2-2, the V gene TRBV28; 9 bases are a match to TRBD2. Germline CDR1 MDHEN, CDR2 SYDVKM. The CDR3 sequence is 18 residues long. Trimming at V came to 4 bases and at J to 3 bases, leaving 12 bases not matched to a gene.

In this sample, this clonotype turned up many times. The V gene is TRBV28, the J gene TRBJ2-1; TRBD2 matches 10 bases. With 7 bases clipped from V and 4 bases from J, the junction kept 7 bases outside the gene matches. The CDR3 has 15 amino acids. CDR1 is MDHEN, CDR2 SYDVKM, per germline. The CDR3 nucleotides read TGTGCCAGCAACCCCGCGACTAGCGGGTACAATGAGCAGTTCTTC. Protein product: CASNPATSGYNEQFF. Full variable domain (missing parts from reference TRBV28 and TRBJ2-1): DVKVTQSSRYLVKRTGEKVFLECVQDMDHENMFWYRQDPGLGLRLIYFSYDVKMKEKGDIPEGYSVSREKKERFSLILESASTNQTSMYLCASNPATSGYNEQFFGPGTRLTVL.

The chain uses TRBV28 and TRBJ2-1; 14 nucleotides match TRBD2. Germline V gives CDR1 MDHEN, CDR2 SYDVKM. There are 17 residues in the CDR3. The V gene end was trimmed by 8 bases and the J gene end by 5 bases; junction bases not matched to a gene: 11. The chain's CDR3 is CASGQTGTSGGDNEQFF. Written as DNA, the CDR3 is TGTGCCAGCGGGCAGACCGGGACTAGCGGGGGAGACAATGAGCAGTTCTTC.

This rearrangement joins TRBV7-2 to TRBJ1-1; the D gene is possibly TRBD1 (5 bases). V lost 5 bases and J 7 bases, leaving 14 bases between the germline ends. Germline CDR1 reads SGHTA; CDR2 reads FQGNSA. The CDR3 has 13 residues. CDR3 residues: CASSPGTEREAFF. CDR3 DNA: TGTGCCAGCAGCCCCGGGACCGAACGTGAAGCTTTCTTT.

Concerning this clonotype: Given a much more abundant clone one base away, this may be a read error. The chain carries TRBV13 and TRBJ2-1; 8 bases map to TRBD2. The CDR3 is 16 amino acids. The germline V gene encodes CDR1 PRHDT and CDR2 FYEKMQ (reference sequence). As DNA, the CDR3 is TGTGCCGGCAGCTTGAGGACTAGCACCTCCTACAATGAGCAGTTCTTC. It encodes CAGSLRTSTSYNEQFF.

In its sample, this clonotype was seen many times. The CDR3 nucleotides are TGTGCCAGCAGTTCCCGGACAGCCTCAGCTTTCTTT. It yields the protein CASSSRTASAFF. This chain links TRBV6-2 or TRBV6-3 with TRBJ1-1; tentative D call: TRBD1 (6 bases). CDR1 and CDR2 from the germline V gene are MNHEY and SVGEGT. This CDR3 region has 12 residues. Trimming took off 4 bases at V and 10 bases at J, with 13 bases between the two ends.

The V gene is TRBV20-1, the J gene TRBJ2-3; 8 nucleotides match TRBD2. This CDR3 contains 13 residues. In germline, CDR1 is DFQATT, CDR2 SNEGSKA (reference sequence). The CDR3, as DNA: TGCAGCGTGTTCGGGAGGGCCGCAGATACGCAGTATTTT. Translated, it gives CSVFGRAADTQYF.

The chain links TRBV28 to TRBJ1-1; 9 bases fit TRBD1. Germline loops: CDR1 MDHEN, CDR2 SYDVKM. V lost 2 bases, J lost 11 bases, and 3 bases stayed unmatched. CDR3 length equals 12 residues. CDR3 region: CASSLRTGVAFF. DNA of the CDR3: TGTGCCAGCAGTTTAAGGACAGGGGTGGCTTTCTTT.

This clonotype was recorded at least ten times. The chain joins TRBV6-1 to TRBJ1-5, with D hard to call. Germline V lookup: CDR1 MNHNS, CDR2 SASEGT. CDR3 length: 9 residues. Trimming pared 5 bases from V and 10 bases from J, leaving 3 bases between. The chain's CDR3 is CASSNPQHF. The CDR3 coding sequence is TGTGCCAGCAGTAACCCCCAGCATTTT.

This clonotype was counted at least ten times. V and J are TRBV5-1 and TRBJ2-1, with no clear D. The CDR3 contains 15 residues. CDR1 and CDR2 from the germline V gene are SGHRS and YFSETQ. Trimming shortened V by 0 bases and J by 4 bases, and 11 bases separated the two germline ends. CDR3 residues: CASSLGGTVYNEQFF. The CDR3 nucleotides read TGCGCCAGCAGCTTGGGTGGCACAGTTTACAATGAGCAGTTCTTC. Looking up the rest from reference TRBV5-1 and TRBJ2-1 gives the full variable domain: KAGVTQTPRYLIKTRGQQVTLSCSPISGHRSVSWYQQTPGQGLQFLFEYFSETQRNKGNFPGRFSGRQFSNSRSEMNVSTLELGDSALYLCASSLGGTVYNEQFFGPGTRLTVL.

With regard to this clonotype: A much larger clone sits a single nucleotide away, making a read error possible. The CDR3 reads CAGSSNEGGYTF. CDR3 nucleotide sequence: TGTGCCGGCAGTAGCAACGAGGGTGGCTACACCTTC. V usage is TRBV12-3 or TRBV12-4 and J usage is TRBJ1-2; no clear D gene. The CDR3 loop spans 12 amino acids.

V and J are TRBV10-1 and TRBJ1-1; perhaps TRBD1 as D (5 bases). Germline V gene sequence: CDR1 WNHNN, CDR2 SYGVQD (reference sequence). This CDR3 has 13 amino acids. Trimming took off 4 bases at V and 5 bases at J, with 11 bases between the two ends. The CDR3 spells CASSARDRTEAFF. The DNA for the CDR3 is TGCGCCAGCAGTGCCAGGGATCGGACTGAAGCTTTCTTT.

Many counts were recorded for this clonotype. The V gene is TRBV28, the J gene TRBJ1-1; TRBD1 matches at 9 bases. This CDR3 region has 13 residues. V lost 3 bases to trimming and J lost 6 bases; unmatched junction nucleotides: 2. The germline gives CDR1 MDHEN, CDR2 SYDVKM. The DNA of the CDR3 is TGTGCCAGCAGTTTGACAGGGGGTGCTGAAGCTTTCTTT. As protein: CASSLTGGAEAFF.

This clonotype was detected once. A junction end diverges from the germline sequence, so it may reflect a read error. V and J are TRBV20-1 and TRBJ2-1, with 10 positions matching TRBD2. The germline gives CDR1 DFQATT, CDR2 SNEGSKA (reference sequence). The length of the CDR3 is 16 residues. The CDR3 region has the DNA TGCAGTGCTAGAGAGGTTTGGACTAGCGGAGACAATGAGAAGTTCTTC. Protein product: CSAREVWTSGDNEKFF.

This clonotype was detected many times. The chain is built from TRBV2 and TRBJ2-1; 7 bases are shared with TRBD1. Losses at the gene ends were 6 bases for V and 2 bases for J; bases not matched to a gene: 7. The CDR3 runs to 15 residues. Looked up from germline, CDR1 is SNHLY and CDR2 is FYNNEI. The CDR3 DNA follows: TGTGCCAGCAGCCCGGGACAGAATACCTACAATGAGCAGTTCTTC. It codes for CASSPGQNTYNEQFF.

This clonotype was found many times. This sequence joins TRBV27 and TRBJ1-4; no firm D call. This CDR3 contains 13 residues. Trimming cost V 2 bases and J 8 bases, with 9 bases left between them. From germline, CDR1 is MNHEY and CDR2 SMNVEV (reference sequence). CDR3 bases: TGTGCCAGCAGTTTACGCTTTAGGGAAAAACTGTTTTTT. The encoded protein is CASSLRFREKLFF.

This clonotype was seen repeatedly, ten times or more. V usage is TRBV7-9 and J usage is TRBJ2-5; no reliable D call. V was clipped by 2 bases and J by 5 bases, with 9 bases between them. The CDR3 consists of 13 residues. Germline V gives CDR1 SEHNR, CDR2 FQNEAQ (reference sequence). The CDR3 nucleotides read TGTGCCAGCAGCTTAACTTTGTCGGAGACCCAGTACTTC. This gives the protein CASSLTLSETQYF.

The chain uses TRBV6-2 or TRBV6-3 and TRBJ1-1; D uncertain. Between the trimmed V and J ends, which lost 6 bases and 7 bases, there was a span of 6 bases. The CDR3 loop spans 10 amino acids. Germline V CDR1 and CDR2: MNHEY, SVGEGT. The CDR3 region has the DNA TGTGCCAGCAGATACGGTGAAGCTTTCTTT. Translated, it gives CASRYGEAFF.

Turning to this clonotype: The CDR3 does not close with the conserved phenylalanine or tryptophan, likely indicating a read error. This chain uses TRBV12-3 or TRBV12-4 with TRBJ1-5; 7 bases align to TRBD1. There are 13 residues in the CDR3. After removal of 5 bases from V and 9 bases from J, the junction contained 7 bases not matched to a gene. The chain's CDR3 is CASSRTAGGPQHS. The CDR3 region has the DNA TGTGCCAGCAGTCGGACCGCAGGGGGGCCCCAGCATTCT.

This clonotype showed up many times. CDR3 bases: TGTGCCATCCGCCGGCCGGGTTCGGGCTATGGCTACACCTTC. Amino acids: CAIRRPGSGYGYTF. V usage is TRBV10-3 and J usage is TRBJ1-2; unclear D gene. This CDR3 is built from 14 residues. The V and J ends lost 8 bases and 4 bases respectively, with 17 bases between them. The germline gives CDR1 ENHRY, CDR2 SYGVKD.